This passage covers 26 T cell receptor beta chains from one sample sequenced in a study of response to subunit inactivated influenza vaccine. TCRdb independently ran MiXCR on the RT-PCR reads; one entry per CDR3 protein. The table shows 490,000 or so distinct CDR3 sequences, with roughly 8.2% occurring only once. Sample: PBMCs from blood, taken less than 30 months after vaccination. The receptors were gathered from a man aged 45-69 years who received an inactivated influenza vaccine.

This clonotype was counted between two and nine times. The chain carries TRBV18 and TRBJ2-3, with 9 bases identical to TRBD2. V lost 2 bases to trimming and J lost 1 base; unmatched junction nucleotides: 4. This CDR3 comprises 16 residues. Germline CDR1 is KGHSH and CDR2 is LQKENI. CDR3 sequence reads: CASSPSSGAGTDTQYF. In nucleotides, the CDR3 is TGTGCCAGCTCACCATCTAGCGGGGCAGGCACAGATACGCAGTATTTT.

This clonotype was observed at least ten times. The chain uses TRBV29-1 and TRBJ1-1; D unclear. Looked up from germline, CDR1 is SQVTM and CDR2 is ANQGSEA. The CDR3 length is 13 residues. Trimming pared 1 base from V and 2 bases from J, leaving 8 bases between. The CDR3 reads CSVEGRVNTEAFF. DNA for the CDR3: TGCAGCGTTGAAGGACGCGTTAACACTGAAGCTTTCTTT.

This clonotype was counted only a few times. The rearrangement links TRBV10-3 to TRBJ1-1, with D unclear. CDR1 is ENHRY and CDR2 is SYGVKD in the germline V gene. This CDR3 has 13 amino acids. Trimming pared 6 bases from V and 1 base from J, leaving 9 bases between. The CDR3 region has the DNA TGTGCCATCAGCTTAGAGGGGAACACTGAAGCTTTCTTT. As protein: CAISLEGNTEAFF.

This clonotype was counted a few times. This sequence joins TRBV10-3 and TRBJ2-2; the D gene could be TRBD1 or TRBD2 (5 bases each). Germline loops: CDR1 ENHRY, CDR2 SYGVKD. V lost 7 bases and J lost 0, with 15 bases in between. CDR3 length equals 16 residues. CDR3 DNA: TGTGCCATCACCGACGCCGGGACGGCGAACACCGGGGAGCTGTTTTTT. Translating gives CAITDAGTANTGELFF.

At least ten counts were recorded for this clonotype. The chain employs TRBV6-5 and TRBJ1-2; TRBD1 aligns across 8 bases. Germline CDR1 is MNHEY and CDR2 is SVGAGI. J gave up 4 bases and V 4 bases, and 8 bases lay outside the gene matches. CDR3 length: 15 amino acids. CDR3 sequence (DNA): TGTGCCAGCAGTTTGAGCTCAGGGGGCGTCTATGGCTACACCTTC. It specifies CASSLSSGGVYGYTF.

This clonotype came up many times. This chain links TRBV12-3 or TRBV12-4 with TRBJ2-1; 8 positions agree with TRBD2. This CDR3 contains 17 residues. V lost 5 bases to trimming and J lost 9 bases; unmatched junction nucleotides: 18. For the CDR3, the DNA is TGTGCCAGCAGTCAATTACTAGCGGTTGGGAGGGCCGGTGAGCAGTTCTTC. It codes for CASSQLLAVGRAGEQFF.

This clonotype was counted many times. The V call is TRBV15, the J call TRBJ1-5; possibly TRBD1 for D (5 bases). This CDR3 has 13 amino acids. Germline V gives CDR1 LNHNV, CDR2 YYDKDF (reference sequence). Trimming stripped 3 bases from V and 3 bases from J, with 6 bases between. Here the CDR3 DNA reads TGTGCCACCAGCAGCAGGGTCAATCAGCCCCAGCATTTT. It yields the protein CATSSRVNQPQHF.

This clonotype was counted only a few times. The chain links TRBV24-1 to TRBJ2-3; weak D call: TRBD1 (6 bases). CDR3 length: 17 residues. CDR1 KGHDR and CDR2 SFDVKD come from the germline V gene. Trimming took 0 bases from V and 6 from J, leaving 18 bases between them. For the CDR3, the DNA is TGTGCCACCAGTGATTTGGGCACGAAACAGGGTCTGGATACGCAGTATTTT. Protein product: CATSDLGTKQGLDTQYF.

This chain joins TRBV12-3 or TRBV12-4 and TRBJ1-1; no reliable D call. This CDR3 has 14 residues. V was shortened by 3 bases and J by 4 bases, with 12 bases between the two germline ends. As DNA, the CDR3 is TGTGCCAGCAGTTTTGGGGTGAGTGGCACTGAAGCTTTCTTT. It encodes CASSFGVSGTEAFF.

A few counts support this clonotype. This chain connects TRBV6-2 or TRBV6-3 to TRBJ1-6; D possibly corresponds to TRBD1 (5 bases). In germline, CDR1 is MNHEY, CDR2 SVGEGT. The CDR3 sequence is 14 residues long. Between the trimmed V and J ends, which lost 2 bases and 8 bases, there was a span of 10 bases. The CDR3 DNA is TGTGCCAGCAGTTACGACAGTTTCTATTCACCCCTCCACTTT. It yields the protein CASSYDSFYSPLHF.

The chain carries TRBV7-9 and TRBJ2-1; 9 bases align to TRBD2. The CDR3 has 15 amino acids. CDR1 is SEHNR and CDR2 is FQNEAQ in the germline V gene (reference sequence). Losses at the gene ends were 8 bases for V and 7 bases for J; bases not matched to a gene: 12. As DNA, the CDR3 is TGTGCCAGCGTAGAGGTAGCGGGAGCGTTAAATGAGCAGTTCTTC. It codes for CASVEVAGALNEQFF.

A few counts support this clonotype. The chain joins TRBV5-1 to TRBJ2-1; 8 nucleotides line up with TRBD2. The V segment lost 4 bases and the J segment 9 bases; nucleotides outside the gene matches: 12. CDR1 is SGHRS, CDR2 YFSETQ, per germline. The CDR3 is 15 amino acids. The CDR3 sequence is CASSGVSSGNAEQFF. Written as DNA, the CDR3 is TGCGCCAGCAGCGGGGTGAGTAGCGGGAACGCTGAGCAGTTCTTC.

The chain joins TRBV2 to TRBJ2-5; 8 bases map to TRBD1. V lost 3 bases, J lost 5 bases, and 8 bases stayed unmatched. Germline CDR1 SNHLY, CDR2 FYNNEI. This CDR3 is built from 15 residues. CDR3 amino acids: CASSDWTGSVETQYF. CDR3 nucleotide sequence: TGTGCCAGCAGTGATTGGACAGGGAGTGTCGAGACCCAGTACTTC.

This clonotype was observed once. A junction end diverges from the germline sequence, so it may reflect a read error. The J gene is TRBJ1-1, the V gene TRBV4-2; D might be TRBD1 (6 bases). The CDR3 has 16 amino acids. CDR1 and CDR2 (germline): LGHNA, YNFKEQ. CDR3 sequence reads: CASSQDPRRGGTEAFF. The CDR3 DNA sequence: TGTGCCAGCAGCCAAGATCCCCGCAGGGGTGGGACTGAAGCTTTTTTT.

In this sample, this clonotype turned up a few times. The rearrangement joins TRBV20-1 to TRBJ2-3; either TRBD1 or TRBD2 may supply D (5 bases each). The CDR3 is 13 amino acids. Germline V gene lookup returns CDR1 DFQATT and CDR2 SNEGSKA (reference sequence). Trimming stripped 7 bases from V and 2 bases from J, with 13 bases between. The CDR3 nucleotides read TGCAGTGGTCTCAGGGAGAACACAGATACGCAGTATTTT. Protein sequence: CSGLRENTDTQYF.

The chain recombines TRBV10-3 with TRBJ2-1; 7 bases map to TRBD1. The CDR3 loop spans 17 amino acids. Germline V lookup: CDR1 ENHRY, CDR2 SYGVKD. The V gene end was trimmed by 3 bases and the J gene end by 3 bases; junction bases not matched to a gene: 11. The CDR3, as DNA: TGTGCCATCAGTGATCCTCTTAAGGGGGCGAACTACAATGAGCAGTTCTTC. Protein sequence: CAISDPLKGANYNEQFF.

This clonotype was found many times. The V gene is TRBV4-2, the J gene TRBJ2-6; D gene unclear. CDR3 length equals 15 residues. Germline lookup yields CDR1 LGHNA and CDR2 YNFKEQ. Trimming stripped 0 bases from V and 0 bases from J, with 3 bases between. CDR3 DNA: TGTGCCAGCAGCCAAGAGCCCTCTGGGGCCAACGTCCTGACTTTC. This encodes CASSQEPSGANVLTF.

This chain joins TRBV4-2 and TRBJ1-2; D is unresolved. Germline V gene lookup returns CDR1 LGHNA and CDR2 YNFKEQ. V lost 0 bases and J 8 bases, leaving 19 bases between the germline ends. This CDR3 has 16 amino acids. CDR3 bases: TGTGCCAGCAGCCAAGAAATAGCGGGAACCCTGGGGGGCTACACCTTC. Its translation: CASSQEIAGTLGGYTF.

The V call is TRBV7-2, the J call TRBJ1-5; D is perhaps TRBD1 (5 bases). The CDR3 runs 16 residues. Trimming left V 5 bases short and J 2 bases short, with 16 bases between. Germline V gene sequence: CDR1 SGHTA, CDR2 FQGNSA. The CDR3 protein is CASSTIGAGGNQPQHF. CDR3 DNA sequence: TGTGCCAGCAGCACCATCGGGGCGGGGGGCAATCAGCCCCAGCATTTT.

This clonotype turned up a few times. This chain links TRBV29-1 with TRBJ2-6, with D possibly matching TRBD1 (6 bases). Per the germline V gene, CDR1 is SQVTM and CDR2 is ANQGSEA. Trimming removed 7 bases at V and 0 bases at J, with 10 bases between. The CDR3 has 14 amino acids. CDR3 in amino acids: CSAEDSSGANVLTF. In nucleotides, the CDR3 is TGCAGCGCCGAGGACAGCTCTGGGGCCAACGTCCTGACTTTC.

The sample holds many counts of this clonotype. V usage is TRBV25-1 and J usage is TRBJ2-5; no clear D gene. The V gene lost 6 bases and the J gene lost 2 bases, with 10 bases spanning the gap. This CDR3 spans 13 amino acids. Germline V CDR1 and CDR2: MGHDK, SYGVNS. CDR3 residues: CASSRLGQETQYF. The CDR3 DNA is TGTGCCAGCAGCCGGTTGGGACAAGAGACCCAGTACTTC.

This clonotype was picked up a small number of times. The J gene is TRBJ2-3, the V gene TRBV11-1, with 8 bases aligning to TRBD1. J was trimmed by 4 bases and V by 2 bases; bases with no gene match: 14. Per the germline V gene, CDR1 is SGHAT and CDR2 is FQDESV (reference sequence). The CDR3 consists of 18 residues. The CDR3 protein is CASSLIPGQGGWADTQYF. The CDR3 DNA reads TGTGCCAGCAGCTTAATCCCAGGACAGGGTGGTTGGGCAGATACGCAGTATTTT. The variable domain in full, completed from reference TRBV11-1 and TRBJ2-3, reads EAEVAQSPRYKITEKSQAVAFWCDPISGHATLYWYRQILGQGPELLVQFQDESVVDDSQLPKDRFSAERLKGVDSTLKIQPAELGDSAMYLCASSLIPGQGGWADTQYFGPGTRLTVL.

This chain joins TRBV7-2 and TRBJ2-5; D gene ambiguous. From germline, CDR1 is SGHTA and CDR2 FQGNSA. The V and J ends lost 5 bases and 5 bases respectively, with 12 bases between them. The CDR3 sequence is 13 residues long. CDR3 sequence reads: CASSLSLPETQYF. CDR3 nucleotide sequence: TGTGCCAGCAGCCTAAGCCTCCCGGAGACCCAGTACTTC.

The chain has TRBV20-1 and TRBJ2-7, with TRBD2 as a possible D gene (6 bases). Between the trimmed V and J ends, which lost 4 bases and 0 bases, there was a span of 13 bases. CDR1 and CDR2 (germline): DFQATT, SNEGSKA (reference sequence). This CDR3 region has 14 residues. DNA of the CDR3: TGCAGTGCTAAGGGACTTCTCAGCTCCTACGAGCAGTACTTC. Translating it yields CSAKGLLSSYEQYF.

This clonotype came up a few times. The CDR3 coding sequence is TGCGCCAGCAGGCGGGCGGGAGGGCCGGAAAATGAGCAGTTCTTC. The encoded protein is CASRRAGGPENEQFF. This chain connects TRBV5-1 to TRBJ2-1, with 9 bases fitting TRBD2. Germline assignment: CDR1 SGHRS and CDR2 YFSETQ. V shed 5 bases, J shed 7 bases, and the junction held 10 bases outside the gene matches. The CDR3 runs to 15 residues. Full variable domain (rest looked up from reference TRBV5-1 and TRBJ2-1): KAGVTQTPRYLIKTRGQQVTLSCSPISGHRSVSWYQQTPGQGLQFLFEYFSETQRNKGNFPGRFSGRQFSNSRSEMNVSTLELGDSALYLCASRRAGGPENEQFFGPGTRLTVL.

There are many counts of this clonotype. The chain employs TRBV15 and TRBJ2-3; no firm D call. Deletions cut 6 bases from V and 4 bases from J, with 8 bases between. Looked up from germline, CDR1 is LNHNV and CDR2 is YYDKDF (reference sequence). The CDR3 runs 12 residues. CDR3 DNA sequence: TGTGCCACCAGAAATTTTGCAGATACGCAGTATTTT. Translation: CATRNFADTQYF.